This is a list of T cell receptor beta chains from one sample in a study of early T cells in non-severe SARS-CoV-2 infection. In TCRdb, the 5' RACE reads were re-called with MiXCR into one record per CDR3 protein. In the table there are around 37,000 distinct CDR3 sequences, about 9.9% of which are singletons. Material: whole blood. These receptors all come from an adult who was a healthcare worker with PCR-confirmed SARS-CoV-2 infection or an uninfected control (not recorded which). Both conserved end residues are part of each CDR3. D genes are given only for firm matches. Some rows have no size entry. The others give once, few or many, or a class for an expanded clone.

cdr3_nt,cdr3_aa,clone_size,d_call,j_call,v_call
TGCAGTGCTACAACGCCGGGGGGTTCCTACGAGCAGTACTTC,CSATTPGGSYEQYF,many,TRBD2,TRBJ2-7,TRBV20-1
TGTGCCAGCGGACTAGGACAGGGAAGTTTTAACTATGGCTACACCTTC,CASGLGQGSFNYGYTF,many,TRBD1,TRBJ1-2,TRBV6-5
TGTGCCAGCACCCAACCCAGGGCTCCAAATCAGCCCCAGCATTTT,CASTQPRAPNQPQHF,-,-,TRBJ1-5,TRBV5-8
TGTGCCAGCAGCTTAGGGTCGGGCCAAACCAATGAGCAGTTCTTC,CASSLGSGQTNEQFF,few,-,TRBJ2-1,TRBV7-9
TGTGCCAGCAGCCAAGAATCAGCGGGGGGCTCCCTTAAGGATGAGCAGTTCTTC,CASSQESAGGSLKDEQFF,many,TRBD2,TRBJ2-1,TRBV14
TGTGCCAGCCTTTCTGAGGGGGGGAACACTGAAGCTTTCTTT,CASLSEGGNTEAFF,many,-,TRBJ1-1,TRBV12-3/TRBV12-4
TGTGCCAGCAGTCCCGTTGGTACGCAGTATTTT,CASSPVGTQYF,many,-,TRBJ2-3,TRBV12-3/TRBV12-4
TGTGCCAGCAGACAGGGGGGCACAGATACGCAGTATTTT,CASRQGGTDTQYF,-,TRBD1,TRBJ2-3,TRBV2
TGTGCCAGCACCTGGGGCGAGACCCAGTACTTC,CASTWGETQYF,-,-,TRBJ2-5,TRBV6-2/TRBV6-3
TGTGCCAGCCGCGGACAGGGGGAGGGCGAGCAGTACTTC,CASRGQGEGEQYF,-,TRBD1,TRBJ2-7,TRBV28
TGTGCCAGCAGTTACAGGCTAGCCGGCACAGATACGCAGTATTTT,CASSYRLAGTDTQYF,few,-,TRBJ2-3,TRBV6-5
TGTGCCAGCTCACTAGGACAGAGCTCTGGGGCCAACGTCCTGACTTTC,CASSLGQSSGANVLTF,-,-,TRBJ2-6,TRBV18
TGTGCCAGCAGCCAAGCGGGGGCTGCAGGAAACACCATATATTTT,CASSQAGAAGNTIYF,-,-,TRBJ1-3,TRBV7-9
TGCAGCGTTCAGGGTGACCAAGAGACCCAGTACTTC,CSVQGDQETQYF,many,-,TRBJ2-5,TRBV29-1
TGTGCCACCAGCCCCCTGAGCCGGACCGGTTATAGCAATCAGCCCCAGCATTTT,CATSPLSRTGYSNQPQHF,-,-,TRBJ1-5,TRBV15
TGTGCCAGCAGCTTTCAGCAGGGGCAGTACTTC,CASSFQQGQYF,few,-,TRBJ2-7,TRBV11-1
TGCAGCGTTGTACAGGACTCGACCTACGAGCAGTACTTC,CSVVQDSTYEQYF,many,-,TRBJ2-7,TRBV29-1
TGCAGCGTGGACAGGGGTAACGGAGAGACCCAGTACTTC,CSVDRGNGETQYF,-,TRBD1,TRBJ2-5,TRBV29-1
TGTGCCAGCAGACTGGACAGCGGCGGCTACACCTTC,CASRLDSGGYTF,many,-,TRBJ1-2,TRBV6-5
TGTGCCAGCAGCCGCCCGACGGGGGGGAGGGATGAGCAGTTCTTC,CASSRPTGGRDEQFF,many,TRBD2,TRBJ2-1,TRBV11-1
TGTGCCAGCGGGGATGGACAGGGGGCTACAGATACGCAGTATTTT,CASGDGQGATDTQYF,many,TRBD1,TRBJ2-3,TRBV7-8
TGTGCCAGCAGTGAGTTCAATGACAATGAGCAGTTCTTC,CASSEFNDNEQFF,few,-,TRBJ2-1,TRBV6-1
TGCAGTGCTCGACCCGCAGGGTCGGGTTTAGAAGATACGCAGTATTTT,CSARPAGSGLEDTQYF,many,-,TRBJ2-3,TRBV20-1
TGTGCCAGCAGTGCTTCAGGGCGCCAGCCCCAGCATTTT,CASSASGRQPQHF,many,-,TRBJ1-5,TRBV6-4
TGCAGCCCCTGGGCCTCCGGTGAAGCTTTCTTT,CSPWASGEAFF,many,-,TRBJ1-1,TRBV29-1
TGTGCCAGCAGTTACTCCACGGGTCGCGGAGGAAACATTCAGTACTTC,CASSYSTGRGGNIQYF,many,-,TRBJ2-4,TRBV6-2/TRBV6-3
TGTGCCAGCAGTTACTGGGACAGAAATAATGAAGCTTTCTTT,CASSYWDRNNEAFF,many,TRBD1,TRBJ1-1,TRBV6-2/TRBV6-3
TGTGCCAGCAGTTTAGTTGGGGGGTTCGGCGGCTACGAGCAGTACTTC,CASSLVGGFGGYEQYF,many,-,TRBJ2-7,TRBV12-3/TRBV12-4
TGTGCCTGGAGTGCCTCTCCCGGGACAGGGGAGACTGGGGCCAACGTCCTGACTTTC,CAWSASPGTGETGANVLTF,-,TRBD1,TRBJ2-6,TRBV30
TGTGCCAGCAGCCCTTTCGGGGGGCTGAACACTGAAGCTTTCTTT,CASSPFGGLNTEAFF,few,-,TRBJ1-1,TRBV7-3
TGCAGTGCCCCTCTCGGGGGGGGCCGCACAGATACGCAGTATTTT,CSAPLGGGRTDTQYF,many,TRBD2,TRBJ2-3,TRBV20-1
TGCAGCGCCTTGATTCCGGGAGGTAATGACTATGGCTACACCTTC,CSALIPGGNDYGYTF,-,-,TRBJ1-2,TRBV29-1
TGTGCCAGCAGCCCTCCCCTTACAGGGGGCGCAGAGACCCAGTACTTC,CASSPPLTGGAETQYF,many,TRBD1,TRBJ2-5,TRBV5-5
TGTGCCAGCAGGAGGCAGGCACTCAATGAAAAACTGTTTTTT,CASRRQALNEKLFF,-,-,TRBJ1-4,TRBV27
TGCAGTGTCCCGGGACAGGGCGACTTTGATGGCTACACCTTC,CSVPGQGDFDGYTF,many,TRBD1,TRBJ1-2,TRBV20-1
TGTGCCAGCAGTTCACTAGCGGGGGCGGGAGATACGCAGTATTTT,CASSSLAGAGDTQYF,-,TRBD2,TRBJ2-3,TRBV12-3/TRBV12-4
TGCGCCAGCAGCTGGTATAGCGGGGGGAGTGAGCAGTTCTTC,CASSWYSGGSEQFF,many,TRBD2,TRBJ2-1,TRBV5-1
TGTGCCAGCTCACCCGGTTCGCCCCTTAGCAATCAGCCCCAGCATTTT,CASSPGSPLSNQPQHF,many,-,TRBJ1-5,TRBV18
TGTGCCAGCAGCTTAGGACAGTTGAACACCGGGGAGCTGTTTTTT,CASSLGQLNTGELFF,many,-,TRBJ2-2,TRBV7-9
TGTGCCAGCGGTTCAGAGACGGGGAACACTGAAGCTTTCTTT,CASGSETGNTEAFF,few,-,TRBJ1-1,TRBV6-5
TGCAGTGCTCAGGGTGGGTCATCAACGAGCTCCTACAATGAGCAGTTCTTC,CSAQGGSSTSSYNEQFF,many,-,TRBJ2-1,TRBV20-1
TGTGCCAGCAGCGATCCGGGACTAGCGGGGGCTGACTCCTACAATGAGCAGTTCTTC,CASSDPGLAGADSYNEQFF,many,TRBD2,TRBJ2-1,TRBV7-6
TGTGCCAGCAGCGGACCCGGACAGCCACCCTATGGCTACACCTTC,CASSGPGQPPYGYTF,few,-,TRBJ1-2,TRBV9
TGCGCCAGCAGCCAAGGTCAAGTCACCGGGGAGCTGTTTTTT,CASSQGQVTGELFF,many,-,TRBJ2-2,TRBV4-3
TGCAGCGTTGAAGGGACCCATGGGGGGCAGTACTTC,CSVEGTHGGQYF,-,-,TRBJ2-7,TRBV29-1
TGTGCCAGCAGTTACGGGACACGATTAGATTCACCCCTCCACTTT,CASSYGTRLDSPLHF,many,-,TRBJ1-6,TRBV27
TGTGCCAGCAGAGATACGCGTGACGAGCAGTACTTC,CASRDTRDEQYF,few,-,TRBJ2-7,TRBV6-7
TGTGCCAGCAGCCCCTGGGACAGCTCTGAAAAACTGTTTTTT,CASSPWDSSEKLFF,many,TRBD1,TRBJ1-4,TRBV7-8
TGTGCCAGCAGCTTTCCCTACAGGGGGCAAGAGACCCAGTACTTC,CASSFPYRGQETQYF,many,TRBD1,TRBJ2-5,TRBV7-7
TGTGCCTGGACGACTTCCGAAGGGGAGACCCAGTACTTC,CAWTTSEGETQYF,many,-,TRBJ2-5,TRBV30
TGTGCCAGCAGTTACTCGGAGATGCAGGGGACTGAAGCTTTCTTT,CASSYSEMQGTEAFF,many,-,TRBJ1-1,TRBV6-5
TGTGCCAGCAAACGGGAGGGGATCACTGAAGCTTTCTTT,CASKREGITEAFF,many,-,TRBJ1-1,TRBV6-4
TGTGCCACCAGCAGAGATGGTAGCCAGCCCCAGCATTTT,CATSRDGSQPQHF,many,-,TRBJ1-5,TRBV15
TGTGCCAGTAGTAGGACAGGGGCTCGGACTAGCGGGGGTTATTACCAAGTGGAGACCCAGTACTTC,CASSRTGARTSGGYYQVETQYF,-,TRBD2,TRBJ2-5,TRBV19
TGTGCCAGCAGTGGGTTGGCCTCCTACACAGATACGCAGTATTTT,CASSGLASYTDTQYF,many,-,TRBJ2-3,TRBV2
TGTGCCAGCAGCGCGGCCCAACAGGGTTTCTACGAGCAGTACTTC,CASSAAQQGFYEQYF,many,-,TRBJ2-7,TRBV9
TGTGCCAGCAGCCAGGGACCCTGGACAGTCGACTATGGCTACACCTTC,CASSQGPWTVDYGYTF,few,-,TRBJ1-2,TRBV3-1
TGTGCCAGTAGTCCTTGGGGACAGGGAGGCAATCAGCCCCAGCATTTT,CASSPWGQGGNQPQHF,many,TRBD1,TRBJ1-5,TRBV19
TGTGCCAGCAGCTTGTGGGGGTCTGGTGGTACGCAGTATTTT,CASSLWGSGGTQYF,few,-,TRBJ2-3,TRBV5-4